These 26 T cell receptor beta chains were all obtained from the same sample, sequenced in a study of blood T cell repertoires in COVID-19. TCRdb keeps only in-frame clones here, not all; method: immunoSEQ multiplex PCR. The data contain about 74,000 clones, roughly 91% of them seen just once; the ten biggest clones take up roughly 28%. Input material: peripheral blood. The origin of the receptors is a woman of 80 years or more with active or convalescent COVID-19.

The count of this clone is one. V usage is TRBV10-3 and J usage is TRBJ2-7; possible D gene TRBD2, 5 bases. V shed 10 bases and J shed 4 bases, with 17 bases lying between them. Per germline, CDR1 ENHRY and CDR2 SYGVKD. CDR3 length: 13 residues. The CDR3 bases are TGTGCCACCACCGAGGACGGGGATTACGAGCAGTACTTC. Translating it yields CATTEDGDYEQYF.

J is TRBJ1-3 and V is TRBV5-1, with a weak D call TRBD1 (6 bases). V was cut by 2 bases and J by 0 bases, with 21 bases left in between. The CDR3 runs 19 residues. Germline assignment: CDR1 SGHRS and CDR2 YFSETQ. The CDR3 protein is CASSFPPRQATFSGNTIYF. The CDR3 nucleotides are TGCGCCAGCAGCTTCCCCCCCCGACAGGCGACGTTCTCTGGAAACACCATATATTTT.

With regard to this clone: Sequence at one end of the junction differs from germline and may be a read error. V and J are TRBV28 and TRBJ2-7, with TRBD1 as a possible D gene (6 bases). Germline CDR1 and CDR2: MDHEN and SYDVKM. The CDR3 sequence is 13 residues long. CDR3 DNA: TGTGCCAGCTCTAAGGACAGAACCCCCGAAGGCTTTTTC. Encoded protein: CASSKDRTPEGFF.

This chain joins TRBV6-2 or TRBV6-3 and TRBJ2-7, with a tentative D call TRBD2 (5 bases). The germline V gene encodes CDR1 MNHEY and CDR2 SVGEGT. This CDR3 region has 13 residues. Trimming pared 6 bases from V and 5 bases from J, leaving 14 bases between. This CDR3 reads CASSLRGLDEQYF. The CDR3 DNA is TGTGCCAGCAGCTTACGGGGTTTAGACGAGCAGTACTTC.

This sequence joins TRBV19 and TRBJ1-4; 9 bases align to TRBD1. Germline-derived CDR1 and CDR2 are LNHDA and SQIVND (reference sequence). This CDR3 is built from 11 residues. V was pared by 3 bases and J by 13 bases, with 0 bases of the junction left unmatched. The CDR3 here is CASSMGQGLFF. In nucleotides, the CDR3 is TGTGCCAGTAGTATGGGACAGGGACTGTTTTTT.

The V call is TRBV6-5, the J call TRBJ2-1; D may be TRBD2 (6 bases). CDR1 is MNHEY, CDR2 SVGAGI, per germline. CDR3 size: 16 residues. The V and J ends lost 2 bases and 4 bases respectively, with 15 bases between them. The CDR3 DNA sequence: TGTGCCAGCAGTTACAACCTCCGGGACTTATACAATGAGCAGTTCTTC. Amino acids: CASSYNLRDLYNEQFF.

CDR3 in amino acids: CASSFQLAGNNEQFF. The CDR3 coding sequence is TGCGCCAGCAGTTTCCAACTAGCGGGGAACAATGAGCAGTTCTTC. This chain connects TRBV5-1 to TRBJ2-1, with 10 bases matching TRBD2. This CDR3 region has 15 residues. From germline, CDR1 is SGHRS and CDR2 YFSETQ. After removal of 5 bases from V and 5 bases from J, the junction contained 7 bases not matched to a gene.

The CDR3 protein is CASSSPLRDRADGYTF. In DNA, the CDR3 is TGTGCCAGCAGCTCCCCTCTCAGAGACAGGGCCGATGGCTACACCTTC. This chain links TRBV13 with TRBJ1-2; 7 bases align to TRBD1. This CDR3 has 16 residues. Germline-derived CDR1 and CDR2 are PRHDT and FYEKMQ (reference sequence). The J segment lost 6 bases and the V segment lost 4 bases, leaving 14 bases of the junction unmatched.

This rearrangement joins TRBV5-1 to TRBJ2-5; 16 nucleotides align to TRBD2. Trimming took 4 bases from V and 5 from J; bases not matched to a gene: 5. This CDR3 contains 16 residues. The germline CDR1 and CDR2 sequences are SGHRS and YFSETQ. CDR3 loop: CASSPGTSGGAETQYF. The CDR3 DNA reads as TGCGCCAGCAGCCCAGGGACTAGCGGGGGGGCCGAGACCCAGTACTTC.

The genes are TRBV25-1 and TRBJ1-1, with 10 bases matching TRBD1. The CDR3 extends over 17 amino acids. J was trimmed by 0 bases and V by 6 bases; bases with no gene match: 10. Germline V gives CDR1 MGHDK, CDR2 SYGVNS. The CDR3 spells CASSHDRGRGLNTEAFF. In nucleotides, the CDR3 is TGTGCCAGCAGCCACGACAGGGGGCGAGGGTTGAACACTGAAGCTTTCTTT.

The genes are TRBV19 and TRBJ2-7; the match to TRBD2 covers 8 bases. Germline values: CDR1 LNHDA, CDR2 SQIVND (reference sequence). Trimming took 5 bases from V and 2 from J; bases not matched to a gene: 14. The CDR3 has 17 residues. CDR3 amino acids: CASSGRAGDRRTYEQYF. The CDR3 DNA follows: TGTGCCAGTAGTGGGCGAGCGGGGGACCGAAGAACCTACGAGCAGTACTTC.

The chain joins TRBV7-2 to TRBJ2-2; 8 bases agree with TRBD1. The length of the CDR3 is 17 residues. The ends lost 1 base at V and 7 bases at J; junction bases unmatched: 11. Germline V CDR1 and CDR2: SGHTA, FQGNSA. The CDR3 nucleotides read TGTGCCAGCAGCTTAGTATTCGGCAGGGGGCAGGGCGGGGAGCTGTTTTTT. Protein sequence: CASSLVFGRGQGGELFF.

The chain uses TRBV11-1 and TRBJ2-4, with TRBD1 matching over 7 bases. The germline V gene encodes CDR1 SGHAT and CDR2 FQDESV (reference sequence). With V trimmed by 6 bases and J by 9 bases, 14 bases remained unmatched. This CDR3 contains 15 residues. This CDR3 reads CASSYRQGRVSIQYF. The CDR3 bases are TGTGCCAGCAGTTACCGACAGGGAAGGGTTAGCATTCAGTACTTC.

The chain combines TRBV4-1 with TRBJ2-3; 11 bases match TRBD1. CDR1 and CDR2 (germline): MGHRA, YSYEKL. This CDR3 has 16 amino acids. J was trimmed by 6 bases and V by 0 bases; bases with no gene match: 5. CDR3 sequence (DNA): TGCGCCAGCAGCCAAGACCGGGACAGGGGGTCGGATACGCAGTATTTT. It translates to CASSQDRDRGSDTQYF.

This clone was recorded a few times. The chain has TRBV3-1 (or the pseudogene TRBV3-2) and TRBJ1-5; D not certain. The CDR3 has 14 residues. The V end lost 0 bases, the J end lost 7 bases, and 10 bases lay between the germline ends. Looked up from germline, CDR1 is LGHDT and CDR2 is YNNKEL (reference sequence). The CDR3 region is CASSQDVGRQPQHF. The CDR3 nucleotides read TGTGCCAGCAGCCAAGATGTAGGGAGGCAGCCCCAGCATTTT.

This clone was found once. V is TRBV2 and J is TRBJ2-1; 9 bases map to TRBD1. This CDR3 is built from 14 residues. CDR1 and CDR2 from the germline V gene are SNHLY and FYNNEI. The junction had 6 bases not matched to a gene; V was cut back by 8 bases and J by 4 bases. CDR3 sequence (DNA): TGTGCCAGCTACACAGGGGGCTTGTACAATGAGCAGTTCTTC. It translates to CASYTGGLYNEQFF. The whole variable domain, remainder taken from reference TRBV2 and TRBJ2-1, is EPEVTQTPSHQVTQMGQEVILRCVPISNHLYFYWYRQILGQKVEFLVSFYNNEISEKSEIFDDQFSVERPDGSNFTLKIRSTKLEDSAMYFCASYTGGLYNEQFFGPGTRLTVL.

V is TRBV23-1 and J is TRBJ2-7; D ambiguous. TRBV23-1 is an ORF, and what it does is uncertain. The ends were cut back, 8 bases at V and 1 base at J, with 12 bases in the middle. The CDR3 is 13 amino acids. The CDR3 sequence: CASRVPPSYEQYF. CDR3 nucleotides: TGCGCCAGCCGAGTCCCCCCTTCCTACGAGCAGTACTTC.

The chain has TRBV29-1 and TRBJ2-3, with D hard to call. With 0 bases removed from V and 2 bases from J, the gap between germline ends came to 18 bases. The CDR3 loop spans 17 amino acids. The germline CDR1 and CDR2 sequences are SQVTM and ANQGSEA. CDR3 residues: CSVEDPPGSPPTDTQYF. The CDR3 DNA reads TGCAGCGTTGAAGATCCTCCAGGCTCTCCCCCCACAGATACGCAGTATTTT.

The chain employs TRBV5-5 and TRBJ2-7, with TRBD2 matching 8 bases. Trimming at V came to 4 bases and at J to 4 bases, leaving 10 bases not matched to a gene. The CDR3 is 15 amino acids. Germline CDR1 reads SGHKS; CDR2 reads YYEKEE (reference sequence). CDR3: CASSPGHGGAYEQYF. Written as DNA, the CDR3 is TGTGCCAGCAGCCCTGGGCACGGGGGGGCATACGAGCAGTACTTC.

CDR3 DNA sequence: TGTGCCACCAGTGATATAACACCGGGACAGCGGGGGGGAGAGCAGTTCTTC. This sequence encodes CATSDITPGQRGGEQFF. The chain recombines TRBV24-1 with TRBJ2-1, with 10 bases identical to TRBD2. With V trimmed by 3 bases and J by 10 bases, 14 bases remained unmatched. Germline V CDR1 and CDR2: KGHDR, SFDVKD. The CDR3 spans 17 residues.

The chain carries TRBV7-9 and TRBJ1-1, with 9 positions matching TRBD1. V trimming: 2 bases; J trimming: 10 bases; junction bases outside the gene matches: 8. Germline CDR1 reads SEHNR; CDR2 reads FQNEAQ (reference sequence). The CDR3 runs 14 residues. CDR3 coding DNA: TGTGCCAGCAGCTTACCGGGACAGGGTTCCGTAGCTTTCTTT. Translating it yields CASSLPGQGSVAFF. The full variable domain, in which reference TRBV7-9 and TRBJ1-1 provide the parts outside the CDR3, is DTGVSQNPRHKITKRGQNVTFRCDPISEHNRLYWYRQTLGQGPEFLTYFQNEAQLEKSRLLSDRFSAERPKGSFSTLEIQRTEQGDSAMYLCASSLPGQGSVAFFGQGTRLTVV.

The gene calls are TRBV2 and TRBJ1-5, with D perhaps TRBD1 (5 bases). The V end was cut by 9 bases, the J end by 0 bases, with 15 bases between. This CDR3 is 15 amino acids long. CDR1 SNHLY and CDR2 FYNNEI come from the germline V gene. This chain's CDR3 is CASNWDSRSNQPQHF. CDR3 coding DNA: TGTGCCAGTAACTGGGACTCCCGTAGCAATCAGCCCCAGCATTTT. Filled out from reference TRBV2 and TRBJ1-5, the complete variable domain reads EPEVTQTPSHQVTQMGQEVILRCVPISNHLYFYWYRQILGQKVEFLVSFYNNEISEKSEIFDDQFSVERPDGSNFTLKIRSTKLEDSAMYFCASNWDSRSNQPQHFGDGTRLSIL.

The chain couples TRBV5-8 to TRBJ2-7, with TRBD2 matching 9 bases. This CDR3 has 15 amino acids. V lost 5 bases, J lost 1 base, and 7 bases stayed unmatched. CDR1 and CDR2 from the germline V gene are SGHTS and YDEGEE. CDR3 in amino acids: CASRKKRGDSYEQYF. The CDR3 DNA reads as TGTGCCAGCAGGAAGAAGCGGGGGGATTCCTACGAGCAGTACTTC.

The chain employs TRBV18 and TRBJ2-5; 7 bases fit TRBD1. Germline V gene data show CDR1 as KGHSH and CDR2 as LQKENI. CDR3 length: 14 amino acids. The V and J ends lost 3 bases and 2 bases, in that order; junction bases with no gene match: 3. The DNA of the CDR3 is TGTGCCAGCTCACCCGGGACAGTACAAGAGACCCAGTACTTC. Translation gives CASSPGTVQETQYF.

This clone was picked up a small number of times. As DNA, the CDR3 is TGTGCCAGCAGCCCCCCGCGGGGGAGCACTGAAGCTTTCTTT. It is translated as CASSPPRGSTEAFF. The rearrangement uses TRBV3-1 (or the pseudogene TRBV3-2) and TRBJ1-1, with a possible D match to TRBD1 (5 bases). Per germline, CDR1 LGHDT and CDR2 YNNKEL (reference sequence). This CDR3 is built from 14 residues. The germline V and J ends were trimmed by 4 bases and 4 bases, with 13 bases remaining between them.

The gene calls are TRBV30 and TRBJ2-3; 9 bases map to TRBD1. This CDR3 contains 13 residues. V lost 4 bases and J lost 4; bases outside the gene matches: 3. In germline, CDR1 is GTSNPN, CDR2 SVGIG (reference sequence). The CDR3 DNA is TGTGCCTGGAATGGGGACAGGGCAGATACGCAGTATTTT. This translates into CAWNGDRADTQYF.